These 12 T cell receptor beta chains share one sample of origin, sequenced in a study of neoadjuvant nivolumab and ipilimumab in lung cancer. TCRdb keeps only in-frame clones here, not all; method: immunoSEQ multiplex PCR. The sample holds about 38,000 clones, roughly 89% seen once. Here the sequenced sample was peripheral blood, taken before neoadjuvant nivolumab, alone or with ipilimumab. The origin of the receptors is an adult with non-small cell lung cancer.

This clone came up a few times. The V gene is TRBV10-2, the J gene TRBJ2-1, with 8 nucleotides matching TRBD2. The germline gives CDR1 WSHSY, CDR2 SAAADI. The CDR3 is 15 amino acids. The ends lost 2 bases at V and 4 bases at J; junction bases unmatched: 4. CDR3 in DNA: TGCGCCAGCAGTGAGGCACTAGCGGAGTACAATGAGCAGTTCTTC. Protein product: CASSEALAEYNEQFF.

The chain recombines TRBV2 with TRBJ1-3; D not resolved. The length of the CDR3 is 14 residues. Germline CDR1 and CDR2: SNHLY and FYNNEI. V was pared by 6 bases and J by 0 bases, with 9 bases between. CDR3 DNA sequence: TGTGCCAGCAGATGGGGTAACTCTGGAAACACCATATATTTT. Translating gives CASRWGNSGNTIYF.

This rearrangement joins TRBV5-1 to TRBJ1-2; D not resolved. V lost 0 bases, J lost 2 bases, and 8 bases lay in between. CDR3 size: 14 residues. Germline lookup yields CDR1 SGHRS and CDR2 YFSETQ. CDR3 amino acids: CASSLDPGNYGYTF. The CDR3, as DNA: TGCGCCAGCAGCTTGGACCCAGGAAACTATGGCTACACCTTC.

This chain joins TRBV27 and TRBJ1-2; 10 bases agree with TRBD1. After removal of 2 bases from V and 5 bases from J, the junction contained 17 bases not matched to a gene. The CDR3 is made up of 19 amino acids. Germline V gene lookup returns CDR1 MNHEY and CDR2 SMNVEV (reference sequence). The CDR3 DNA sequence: TGTGCCAGCAGTTTAAACCCTCACGCCGGGACAGGGGAGGGGTATGGCTACACCTTC. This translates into CASSLNPHAGTGEGYGYTF.

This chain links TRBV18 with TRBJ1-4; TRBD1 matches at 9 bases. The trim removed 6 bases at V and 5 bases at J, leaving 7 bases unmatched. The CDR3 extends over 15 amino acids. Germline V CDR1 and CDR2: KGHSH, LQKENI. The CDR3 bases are TGTGCCAGCTCCCTCCGACAGGGGGAAAATGAAAAACTGTTTTTT. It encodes CASSLRQGENEKLFF.

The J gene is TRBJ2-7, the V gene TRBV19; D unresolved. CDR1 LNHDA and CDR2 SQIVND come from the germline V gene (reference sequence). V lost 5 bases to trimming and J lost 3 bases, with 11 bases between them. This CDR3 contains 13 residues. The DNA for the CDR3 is TGTGCCAGTAGTCGAGCAGGAAACTACGAGCAGTACTTC. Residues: CASSRAGNYEQYF.

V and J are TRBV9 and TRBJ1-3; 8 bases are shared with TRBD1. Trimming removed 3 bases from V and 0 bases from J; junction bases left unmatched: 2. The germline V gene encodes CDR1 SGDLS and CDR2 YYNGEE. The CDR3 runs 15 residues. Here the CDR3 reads CASSGTGNSGNTIYF. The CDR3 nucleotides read TGTGCCAGCAGCGGGACAGGGAACTCTGGAAACACCATATATTTT.

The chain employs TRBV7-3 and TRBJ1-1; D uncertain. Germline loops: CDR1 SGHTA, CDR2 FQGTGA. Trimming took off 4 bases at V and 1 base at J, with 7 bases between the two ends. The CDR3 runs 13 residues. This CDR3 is CASSYTENTEAFF. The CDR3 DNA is TGTGCCAGCAGCTATACTGAGAACACTGAAGCTTTCTTT.

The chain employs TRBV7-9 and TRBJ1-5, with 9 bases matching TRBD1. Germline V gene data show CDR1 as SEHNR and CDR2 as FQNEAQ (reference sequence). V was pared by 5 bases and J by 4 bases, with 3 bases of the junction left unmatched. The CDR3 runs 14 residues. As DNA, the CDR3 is TGTGCCAGCAGCCCACAGGGGGCGAATCAGCCCCAGCATTTT. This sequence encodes CASSPQGANQPQHF.

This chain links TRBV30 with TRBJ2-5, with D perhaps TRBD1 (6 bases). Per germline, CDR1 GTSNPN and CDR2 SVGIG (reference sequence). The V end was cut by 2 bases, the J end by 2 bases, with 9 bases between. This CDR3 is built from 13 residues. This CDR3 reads CAWSTQGQETQYF. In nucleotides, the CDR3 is TGTGCCTGGAGTACACAGGGTCAAGAGACCCAGTACTTC.

The CDR3 sequence: CASSPLGAGGNEDTQYF. The CDR3 nucleotides read TGTGCCAGCAGCCCTTTAGGGGCCGGGGGCAATGAGGATACGCAGTATTTT. V gene TRBV28 combines with J gene TRBJ2-3; D is tentatively TRBD1 or TRBD2 (6 bases each). Germline V gives CDR1 MDHEN, CDR2 SYDVKM. The length of the CDR3 is 17 residues. V lost 6 bases to trimming and J lost 6 bases, with 25 bases between them.

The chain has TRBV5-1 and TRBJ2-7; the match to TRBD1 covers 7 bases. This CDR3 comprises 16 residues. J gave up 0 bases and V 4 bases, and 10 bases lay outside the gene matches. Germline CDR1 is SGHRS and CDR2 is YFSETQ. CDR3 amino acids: CASSADRWQVSYEQYF. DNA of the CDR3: TGCGCCAGCAGCGCGGACAGGTGGCAGGTCTCCTACGAGCAGTACTTC. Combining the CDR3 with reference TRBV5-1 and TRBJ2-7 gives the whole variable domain KAGVTQTPRYLIKTRGQQVTLSCSPISGHRSVSWYQQTPGQGLQFLFEYFSETQRNKGNFPGRFSGRQFSNSRSEMNVSTLELGDSALYLCASSADRWQVSYEQYFGPGTRLTVT.